The T cell receptor (beta chain) under discussion was sequenced for a study of CD8 T cells in Susac syndrome. V lost 4 bases to trimming and J lost 2 bases, with 16 bases between them. CDR3 size: 15 residues. Germline V CDR1 and CDR2: SGHDT, YYEEEE. It was with random hexamers that roughly 0.5 to 1 ug RNA was reverse transcribed. Coverage of TCR beta CDR3 amplification by immunoSEQ multiplex PCR extended to 54 Vbeta and 13 Jbeta. TCRdb redid the calling of the immunoSEQ multiplex PCR reads with MiXCR, one entry per CDR3 protein. The sample lists about 300,000 distinct CDR3 sequences, 65% to 90% occurring once.

The sample was CD8+ T cells from PBMCs. V usage is TRBV5-6 and J usage is TRBJ2-7; TRBD1 might be the D (6 bases). This clonotype was sampled from a human donor with multiple sclerosis. CDR3 loop: CASSEQGARAYEQYF. CDR3 sequence (DNA): TGTGCCAGCAGCGAACAGGGCGCCCGGGCCTACGAGCAGTACTTC.